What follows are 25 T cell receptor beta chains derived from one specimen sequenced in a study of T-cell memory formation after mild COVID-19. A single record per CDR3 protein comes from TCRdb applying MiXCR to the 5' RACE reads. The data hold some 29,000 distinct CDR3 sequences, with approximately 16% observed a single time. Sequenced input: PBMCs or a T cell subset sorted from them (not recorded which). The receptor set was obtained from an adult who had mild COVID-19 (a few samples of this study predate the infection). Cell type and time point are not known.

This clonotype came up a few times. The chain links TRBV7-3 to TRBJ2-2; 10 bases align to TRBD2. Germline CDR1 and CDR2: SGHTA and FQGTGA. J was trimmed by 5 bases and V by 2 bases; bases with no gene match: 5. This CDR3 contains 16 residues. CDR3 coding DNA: TGTGCCAGCAGCTTACTAGCGGGAGCTGGGACCGGGGAGCTGTTTTTT. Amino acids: CASSLLAGAGTGELFF.

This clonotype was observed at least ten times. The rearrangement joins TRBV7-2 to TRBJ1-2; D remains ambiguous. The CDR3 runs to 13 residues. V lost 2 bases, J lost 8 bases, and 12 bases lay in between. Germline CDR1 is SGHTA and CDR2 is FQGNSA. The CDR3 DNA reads TGTGCCAGCAGCTTAAAAGGATCTCGCGGCTACACCTTC. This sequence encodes CASSLKGSRGYTF.

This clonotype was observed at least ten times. The CDR3 protein is CASSLESGAGAEQYF. DNA of the CDR3: TGTGCCAGCAGCTTAGAATCAGGAGCGGGAGCCGAGCAGTACTTC. The V call is TRBV7-2, the J call TRBJ2-7; TRBD2 agrees at 8 bases. CDR1 and CDR2 from the germline V gene are SGHTA and FQGNSA. The CDR3 runs 15 residues. The J segment lost 6 bases and the V segment lost 1 base, leaving 8 bases of the junction unmatched.

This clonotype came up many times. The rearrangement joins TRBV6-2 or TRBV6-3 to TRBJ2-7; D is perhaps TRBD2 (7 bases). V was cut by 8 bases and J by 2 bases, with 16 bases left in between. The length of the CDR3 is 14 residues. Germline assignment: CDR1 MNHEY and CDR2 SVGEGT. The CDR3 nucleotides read TGTGCCAGCCAGAGGGGGGGTCTCCCCTACGAGCAGTACTTC. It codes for CASQRGGLPYEQYF.

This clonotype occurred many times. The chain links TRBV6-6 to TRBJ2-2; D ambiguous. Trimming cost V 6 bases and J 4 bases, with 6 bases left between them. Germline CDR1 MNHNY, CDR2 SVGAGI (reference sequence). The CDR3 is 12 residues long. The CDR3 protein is CASRDSTGELFF. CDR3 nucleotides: TGTGCCAGCAGAGATAGCACCGGGGAGCTGTTTTTT.

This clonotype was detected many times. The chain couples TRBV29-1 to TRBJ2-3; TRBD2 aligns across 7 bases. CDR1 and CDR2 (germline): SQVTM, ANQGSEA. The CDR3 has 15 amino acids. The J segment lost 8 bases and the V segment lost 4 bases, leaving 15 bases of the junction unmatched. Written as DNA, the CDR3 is TGCAGCGTTGTGTGGGACCTTCGATGGGGGGGTACGCAGTATTTT. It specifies CSVVWDLRWGGTQYF.

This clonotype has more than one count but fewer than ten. The CDR3 DNA reads TGTGCCAGCAGTCTCGCCGGGACAGGGGAGGGAAAACTGTTTTTT. Translated, it gives CASSLAGTGEGKLFF. The V call is TRBV28, the J call TRBJ1-4; 10 nucleotides agree with TRBD1. With 5 bases clipped from V and 10 bases from J, the junction kept 10 bases outside the gene matches. The germline CDR1 and CDR2 sequences are MDHEN and SYDVKM. The CDR3 extends over 15 amino acids.

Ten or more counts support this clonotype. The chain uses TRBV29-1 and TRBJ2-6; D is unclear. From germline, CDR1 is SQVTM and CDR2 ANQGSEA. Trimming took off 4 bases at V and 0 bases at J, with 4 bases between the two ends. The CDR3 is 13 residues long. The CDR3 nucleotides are TGCAGCGTTGGGAACTCTGGGGCCAACGTCCTGACTTTC. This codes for CSVGNSGANVLTF.

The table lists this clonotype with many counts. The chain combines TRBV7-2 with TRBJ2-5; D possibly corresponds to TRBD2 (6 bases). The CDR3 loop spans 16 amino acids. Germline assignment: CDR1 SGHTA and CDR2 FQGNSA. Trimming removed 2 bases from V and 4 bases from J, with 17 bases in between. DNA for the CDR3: TGTGCCAGCAGCTTATTTCGGCGGGGAGCAGGAGAGACCCAGTACTTC. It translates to CASSLFRRGAGETQYF.

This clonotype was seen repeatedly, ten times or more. This CDR3 reads CASSLARAHRGPSNQPQHF. CDR3 bases: TGTGCCAGCAGCTTAGCGAGGGCCCACAGGGGGCCGAGCAATCAGCCCCAGCATTTT. The chain employs TRBV7-8 and TRBJ1-5, with 9 bases identical to TRBD1. CDR3 length: 19 residues. The V segment lost 0 bases and the J segment 1 base; nucleotides outside the gene matches: 10. The V gene's germline CDR1 is SGHVS and CDR2 FQNEAQ.

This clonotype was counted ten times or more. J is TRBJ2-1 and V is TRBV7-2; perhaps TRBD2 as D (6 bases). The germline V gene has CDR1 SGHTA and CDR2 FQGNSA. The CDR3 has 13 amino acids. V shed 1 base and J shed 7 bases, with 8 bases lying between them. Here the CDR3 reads CASSLGLENEQFF. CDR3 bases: TGTGCCAGCAGCTTAGGACTAGAAAATGAGCAGTTCTTC. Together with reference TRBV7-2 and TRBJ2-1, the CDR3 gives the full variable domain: GAGVSQSPSNKVTEKGKDVELRCDPISGHTALYWYRQSLGQGLEFLIYFQGNSAPDKSGLPSDRFSAERTGGSVSTLTIQRTQQEDSAVYLCASSLGLENEQFFGPGTRLTVL.

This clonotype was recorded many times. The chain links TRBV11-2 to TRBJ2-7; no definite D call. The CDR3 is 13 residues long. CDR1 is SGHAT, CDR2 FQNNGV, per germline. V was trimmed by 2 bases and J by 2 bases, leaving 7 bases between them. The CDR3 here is CASSLLHTYEQYF. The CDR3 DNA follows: TGTGCCAGCAGCTTACTGCATACCTACGAGCAGTACTTC.

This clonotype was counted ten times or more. The CDR3 DNA reads TGTGCCTGGAGGAAAGCCGCCTACAATGAGCAGTTCTTC. Its translation: CAWRKAAYNEQFF. The V gene is TRBV30, the J gene TRBJ2-1; D is unresolved. The germline V gene has CDR1 GTSNPN and CDR2 SVGIG (reference sequence). This CDR3 has 13 residues. The V gene lost 3 bases and the J gene lost 2 bases, with 8 bases spanning the gap.

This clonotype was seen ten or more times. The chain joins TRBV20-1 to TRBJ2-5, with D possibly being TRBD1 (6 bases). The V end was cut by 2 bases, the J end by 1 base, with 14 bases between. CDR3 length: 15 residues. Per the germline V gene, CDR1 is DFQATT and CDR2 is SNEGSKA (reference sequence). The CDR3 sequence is CSARNPTGAQETQYF. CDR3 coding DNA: TGCAGTGCTAGAAACCCGACAGGAGCCCAAGAGACCCAGTACTTC.

This CDR3 is CASSLGGGLVSERDFGEQFF. DNA for the CDR3: TGTGCCAGCAGTTTAGGAGGGGGACTAGTCAGTGAAAGGGACTTCGGTGAGCAGTTCTTC. This sequence joins TRBV12-3 or TRBV12-4 and TRBJ2-1; 8 positions agree with TRBD2. V lost 1 base to trimming and J lost 9 bases; unmatched junction nucleotides: 23. This CDR3 has 20 amino acids.

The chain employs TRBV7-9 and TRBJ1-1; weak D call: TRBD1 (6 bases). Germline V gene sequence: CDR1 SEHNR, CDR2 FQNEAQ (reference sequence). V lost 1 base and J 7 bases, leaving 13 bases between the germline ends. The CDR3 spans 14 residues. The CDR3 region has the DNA TGTGCCAGCAGCTTAGATTTTCGACAGGATGAAGCTTTCTTT. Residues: CASSLDFRQDEAFF.

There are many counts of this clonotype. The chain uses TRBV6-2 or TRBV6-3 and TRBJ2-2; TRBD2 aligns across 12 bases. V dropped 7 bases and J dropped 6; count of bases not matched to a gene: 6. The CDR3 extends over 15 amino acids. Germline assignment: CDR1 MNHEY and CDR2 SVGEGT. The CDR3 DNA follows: TGTGCCAGCACAAGACTAGCGGGAGTGGCCGGGGAGCTGTTTTTT. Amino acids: CASTRLAGVAGELFF.

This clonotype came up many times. The CDR3 spells CATSDLTQGALDGNQPQHF. In DNA, the CDR3 is TGTGCCACCAGTGATTTGACTCAGGGGGCATTGGATGGCAATCAGCCCCAGCATTTT. The chain couples TRBV24-1 to TRBJ1-5; TRBD1 agrees at 8 bases. This CDR3 region has 19 residues. The germline CDR1 and CDR2 sequences are KGHDR and SFDVKD. The V segment lost 0 bases and the J segment 2 bases; nucleotides outside the gene matches: 11.

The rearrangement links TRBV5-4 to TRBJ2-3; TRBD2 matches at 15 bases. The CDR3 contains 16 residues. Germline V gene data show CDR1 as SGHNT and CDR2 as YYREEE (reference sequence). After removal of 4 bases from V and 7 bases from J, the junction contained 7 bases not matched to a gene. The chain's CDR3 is CASSLGLAGGIYTQYF. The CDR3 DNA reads TGTGCCAGCAGCCTGGGACTAGCGGGAGGAATATATACGCAGTATTTT.

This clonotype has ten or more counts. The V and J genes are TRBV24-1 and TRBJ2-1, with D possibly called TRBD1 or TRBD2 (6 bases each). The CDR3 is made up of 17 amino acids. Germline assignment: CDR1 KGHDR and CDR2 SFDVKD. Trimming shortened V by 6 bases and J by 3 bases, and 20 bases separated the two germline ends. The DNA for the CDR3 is TGTGCCACCAGTCCGCAGACGGGGGCTAATGGCTACAATGAGCAGTTCTTC. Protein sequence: CATSPQTGANGYNEQFF.

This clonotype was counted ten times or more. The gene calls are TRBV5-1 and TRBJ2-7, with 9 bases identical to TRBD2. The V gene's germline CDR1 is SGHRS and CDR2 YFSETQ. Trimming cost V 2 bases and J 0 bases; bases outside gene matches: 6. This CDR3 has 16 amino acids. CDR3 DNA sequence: TGCGCCAGCAGCTTTGCTAGCGGGACCTTCTCCTACGAGCAGTACTTC. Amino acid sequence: CASSFASGTFSYEQYF.

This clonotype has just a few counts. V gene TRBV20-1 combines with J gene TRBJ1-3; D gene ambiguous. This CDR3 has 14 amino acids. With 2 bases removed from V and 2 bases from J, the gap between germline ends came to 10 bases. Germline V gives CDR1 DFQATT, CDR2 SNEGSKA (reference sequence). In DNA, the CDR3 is TGCAGTGCTAGAACTTACGTAGCTGGAAACACCATATATTTT. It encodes CSARTYVAGNTIYF.

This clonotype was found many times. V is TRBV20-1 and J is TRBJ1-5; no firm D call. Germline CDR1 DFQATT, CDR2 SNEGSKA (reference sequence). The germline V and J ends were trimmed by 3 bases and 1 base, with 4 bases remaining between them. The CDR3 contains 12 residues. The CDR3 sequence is CSASRSNQPQHF. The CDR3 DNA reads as TGCAGTGCTAGTAGGAGCAATCAGCCCCAGCATTTT.

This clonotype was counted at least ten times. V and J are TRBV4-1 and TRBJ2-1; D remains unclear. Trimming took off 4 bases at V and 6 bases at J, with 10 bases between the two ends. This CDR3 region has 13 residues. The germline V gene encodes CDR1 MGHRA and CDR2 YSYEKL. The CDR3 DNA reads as TGCGCCAGCAGCCGAGGATCGGCCAATGAGCAGTTCTTC. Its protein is CASSRGSANEQFF.

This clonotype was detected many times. The DNA of the CDR3 is TGTGCCAGCAGCTTAGGAGGGACTACGCAGTATTTT. This gives the protein CASSLGGTTQYF. The rearrangement uses TRBV7-8 and TRBJ2-3; D could derive from TRBD1 or TRBD2 (5 bases each). Germline CDR1 SGHVS, CDR2 FQNEAQ. The CDR3 is 12 amino acids. The V and J ends lost 1 base and 8 bases respectively, with 7 bases between them.